Listed below are T cell receptor beta chains from one sample, sequenced in a study of graft-versus-host responses after intestinal transplantation. Some clones are missing from TCRdb's copy, which holds only in-frame ones; the method was immunoSEQ multiplex PCR. The table lists 9,000 to 15,000 clones, 70% to 75% of them singletons. The material was ileum tissue, obtained less than 150 days after intestinal transplantation. The receptors here all came from a human patient who received an intestinal transplant, so some T cells may come from the graft donor. Each CDR3 is given with its conserved first and last residue. The order of the fields is J gene, clone size, V gene, D gene, CDR3 protein, CDR3 DNA. A D gene is named only where the DNA matches it firmly. Clone size is not always given. Where it is, it says once, few, many or a class for expanded clones.

J gene: TRBJ2-7
clone size: .
V gene: TRBV5-1
D gene: .
CDR3 protein: CASSSAYEQYF
CDR3 DNA: TGCGCCAGCAGCTCGGCCTACGAGCAGTACTTC

J gene: TRBJ2-4
clone size: .
V gene: TRBV9
D gene: TRBD1
CDR3 protein: CASSPGTGVNIQYF
CDR3 DNA: TGTGCCAGCAGCCCCGGGACAGGGGTAAACATTCAGTACTTC

J gene: TRBJ2-3
clone size: .
V gene: TRBV13
D gene: TRBD2
CDR3 protein: CASSSTSGADTQYF
CDR3 DNA: TGTGCCAGCAGCTCGACTAGCGGGGCAGATACGCAGTATTTT

J gene: TRBJ2-1
clone size: once
V gene: TRBV4-1
D gene: .
CDR3 protein: CASSRGSSYNEQFF
CDR3 DNA: TGCGCCAGCAGTCGGGGGAGCTCCTACAATGAGCAGTTCTTC

J gene: TRBJ2-5
clone size: .
V gene: TRBV6-1
D gene: TRBD2
CDR3 protein: CASSELAGGQETQYF
CDR3 DNA: TGTGCCAGCAGTGAACTAGCGGGGGGGCAAGAGACCCAGTACTTC

J gene: TRBJ1-1
clone size: .
V gene: TRBV27
D gene: .
CDR3 protein: CASSFPGGSEAFF
CDR3 DNA: TGTGCCAGCAGTTTCCCAGGTGGAAGTGAAGCTTTCTTT

J gene: TRBJ2-7
clone size: .
V gene: TRBV19
D gene: .
CDR3 protein: CASRLLAAPGEQYF
CDR3 DNA: TGTGCCAGTAGACTCTTGGCTGCGCCGGGCGAGCAGTACTTC

J gene: TRBJ2-7
clone size: .
V gene: TRBV20-1
D gene: .
CDR3 protein: CSAREYEQYF
CDR3 DNA: TGCAGTGCTAGGGAGTACGAGCAGTACTTC

J gene: TRBJ2-7
clone size: few
V gene: TRBV27
D gene: TRBD2
CDR3 protein: CASSELAGGSYEQYF
CDR3 DNA: TGTGCCAGCAGTGAACTAGCGGGGGGTTCCTACGAGCAGTACTTC

J gene: TRBJ1-5
clone size: .
V gene: TRBV6-6
D gene: TRBD1
CDR3 protein: CASLRTGRSEQPQHF
CDR3 DNA: TGTGCCAGCTTACGGACAGGGCGTAGTGAGCAGCCCCAGCATTTT

J gene: TRBJ1-5
clone size: .
V gene: TRBV6-5
D gene: .
CDR3 protein: CASRTVNQPQHF
CDR3 DNA: TGTGCCAGCAGGACAGTTAATCAGCCCCAGCATTTT

J gene: TRBJ2-4
clone size: .
V gene: TRBV5-6
D gene: TRBD1
CDR3 protein: CASTNWDRGRRNIQYF
CDR3 DNA: TGTGCCAGCACCAATTGGGACAGGGGGCGCAGAAACATTCAGTACTTC

J gene: TRBJ2-1
clone size: .
V gene: TRBV7-8
D gene: TRBD2
CDR3 protein: CASSDRLAGGIYNEQFF
CDR3 DNA: TGTGCCAGCAGCGACCGACTAGCGGGAGGGATATACAATGAGCAGTTCTTC

J gene: TRBJ2-3
clone size: .
V gene: TRBV7-9
D gene: .
CDR3 protein: CASSLGRGTDTQYF
CDR3 DNA: TGTGCCAGCAGCTTGGGCAGGGGAACAGATACGCAGTATTTT

J gene: TRBJ2-1
clone size: .
V gene: TRBV5-6
D gene: TRBD1
CDR3 protein: CASSLTGAPNEQFF
CDR3 DNA: TGTGCCAGCAGTTTGACAGGGGCCCCCAATGAGCAGTTCTTC

J gene: TRBJ2-1
clone size: .
V gene: TRBV7-9
D gene: .
CDR3 protein: CASSLFEYNEQFF
CDR3 DNA: TGTGCCAGCAGCTTATTCGAGTACAATGAGCAGTTCTTC

J gene: TRBJ1-1
clone size: .
V gene: TRBV6-5
D gene: .
CDR3 protein: CASSFSGDTEAFF
CDR3 DNA: TGTGCCAGCAGTTTTTCGGGAGACACTGAAGCTTTCTTT

J gene: TRBJ2-5
clone size: .
V gene: TRBV7-2
D gene: .
CDR3 protein: CASSYGPARGETQYF
CDR3 DNA: TGTGCCAGCAGCTATGGTCCAGCCCGGGGAGAGACCCAGTACTTC

J gene: TRBJ1-6
clone size: .
V gene: TRBV6-5
D gene: .
CDR3 protein: CASTAGTSYNSPLHF
CDR3 DNA: TGTGCCAGCACTGCGGGGACCTCCTATAATTCACCCCTCCACTTT

J gene: TRBJ2-3
clone size: .
V gene: TRBV14
D gene: .
CDR3 protein: CASSQEFYAETTDTQYF
CDR3 DNA: TGTGCCAGCAGCCAAGAATTCTACGCGGAGACCACAGATACGCAGTATTTT

J gene: TRBJ1-6
clone size: .
V gene: TRBV10-2
D gene: TRBD1
CDR3 protein: CASSEAGGNNSPLHF
CDR3 DNA: TGCGCCAGCAGTGAGGCAGGGGGCAATAATTCACCCCTCCACTTT

J gene: TRBJ2-2
clone size: .
V gene: TRBV5-1
D gene: TRBD2
CDR3 protein: CASSLLAGGPTGELFF
CDR3 DNA: TGCGCCAGCAGCTTACTAGCGGGAGGACCTACCGGGGAGCTGTTTTTT

J gene: TRBJ2-7
clone size: .
V gene: TRBV13
D gene: .
CDR3 protein: CASSLDGFGVYEQYF
CDR3 DNA: TGTGCCAGCAGCTTAGACGGGTTCGGGGTCTACGAGCAGTACTTC

J gene: TRBJ2-5
clone size: .
V gene: TRBV10-3
D gene: TRBD2
CDR3 protein: CAISVTSGRETQYF
CDR3 DNA: TGTGCCATCAGTGTGACTAGCGGGCGTGAGACCCAGTACTTC

J gene: TRBJ2-2
clone size: .
V gene: TRBV30
D gene: .
CDR3 protein: CAWSHGTGELFF
CDR3 DNA: TGTGCCTGGAGTCACGGGACTGGGGAGCTGTTTTTT

J gene: TRBJ2-7
clone size: .
V gene: TRBV5-4
D gene: TRBD2
CDR3 protein: CASSFGGGRYEQYF
CDR3 DNA: TGTGCCAGCAGCTTCGGCGGGGGGCGGTACGAGCAGTACTTC

J gene: TRBJ2-2
clone size: .
V gene: TRBV11-2
D gene: .
CDR3 protein: CASSLVGSVTGELFF
CDR3 DNA: TGTGCCAGCAGCTTAGTAGGGAGCGTCACCGGGGAGCTGTTTTTT

J gene: TRBJ2-3
clone size: .
V gene: TRBV27
D gene: .
CDR3 protein: CASSLYLTRGPSTDTQYF
CDR3 DNA: TGTGCCAGCAGTTTATACCTTACGCGGGGGCCTAGCACAGATACGCAGTATTTT

J gene: TRBJ2-1
clone size: once
V gene: TRBV5-5
D gene: TRBD2
CDR3 protein: CASSLFSGGSSYNEQFF
CDR3 DNA: TGTGCCAGCAGCTTGTTTAGCGGGGGGAGCTCCTACAATGAGCAGTTCTTC

J gene: TRBJ2-1
clone size: few
V gene: TRBV6-1
D gene: TRBD2
CDR3 protein: CASSEGPAGGEQFF
CDR3 DNA: TGTGCCAGCAGTGAAGGGCCAGCGGGAGGCGAGCAGTTCTTC

J gene: TRBJ1-2
clone size: few
V gene: TRBV13
D gene: TRBD1
CDR3 protein: CASSADRGPSYGYTF
CDR3 DNA: TGTGCCAGCAGTGCCGACAGGGGGCCTTCGTATGGCTACACCTTC

J gene: TRBJ1-1
clone size: .
V gene: TRBV18
D gene: .
CDR3 protein: CASSPTDSRGGDTEAFF
CDR3 DNA: TGTGCCAGCTCTCCTACGGACAGCCGAGGTGGGGACACTGAAGCTTTCTTT

J gene: TRBJ2-5
clone size: .
V gene: TRBV29-1
D gene: TRBD1
CDR3 protein: CSAGQGAQETQYF
CDR3 DNA: TGCAGCGCCGGACAGGGGGCCCAAGAGACCCAGTACTTC

J gene: TRBJ2-3
clone size: .
V gene: TRBV7-8
D gene: .
CDR3 protein: CASSFPAGTTDTQYF
CDR3 DNA: TGTGCCAGCAGCTTTCCAGCGGGGACAACAGATACGCAGTATTTT

J gene: TRBJ2-2
clone size: .
V gene: TRBV4-1
D gene: .
CDR3 protein: CASSFTNTGELFF
CDR3 DNA: TGCGCCAGCAGCTTCACGAACACCGGGGAGCTGTTTTTT

J gene: TRBJ1-3
clone size: .
V gene: TRBV29-1
D gene: .
CDR3 protein: CSVTLVSGNTIYF
CDR3 DNA: TGCAGCGTCACTCTGGTCTCTGGAAACACCATATATTTT

J gene: TRBJ2-7
clone size: few
V gene: TRBV6-5
D gene: TRBD1
CDR3 protein: CASSGEGGEVSEQYF
CDR3 DNA: TGTGCCAGCAGTGGAGAAGGGGGCGAGGTGAGCGAGCAGTACTTC

J gene: TRBJ1-1
clone size: .
V gene: TRBV6-5
D gene: TRBD1
CDR3 protein: CASSYQRGLKTEAFF
CDR3 DNA: TGTGCCAGCAGTTACCAGAGGGGGCTAAAAACTGAAGCTTTCTTT

J gene: TRBJ2-7
clone size: .
V gene: TRBV5-6
D gene: TRBD1
CDR3 protein: CASSLQGPIPEQYF
CDR3 DNA: TGTGCCAGCAGCTTACAGGGGCCCATCCCCGAGCAGTACTTC

J gene: TRBJ2-7
clone size: .
V gene: TRBV19
D gene: .
CDR3 protein: CASSIRRRPYISYEQYF
CDR3 DNA: TGTGCCAGTAGTATCCGCCGGCGGCCTTACATTTCCTACGAGCAGTACTTC

J gene: TRBJ2-3
clone size: .
V gene: TRBV28
D gene: TRBD2
CDR3 protein: CASSSPGLAEQEYF
CDR3 DNA: TGTGCCAGCAGCTCTCCGGGACTAGCGGAGCAGGAGTATTTT

J gene: TRBJ2-2
clone size: .
V gene: TRBV4-3
D gene: .
CDR3 protein: CASSQPNTGELFF
CDR3 DNA: TGCGCCAGCAGCCAACCTAACACCGGGGAGCTGTTTTTT

J gene: TRBJ1-1
clone size: .
V gene: TRBV15
D gene: .
CDR3 protein: CATSRRGNTEAFF
CDR3 DNA: TGTGCCACCAGCAGGCGGGGGAACACTGAAGCTTTCTTT

J gene: TRBJ1-3
clone size: once
V gene: TRBV15
D gene: TRBD1
CDR3 protein: CATSRTGYGNTIYF
CDR3 DNA: TGTGCCACCAGCAGGACAGGGTATGGAAACACCATATATTTT

J gene: TRBJ1-1
clone size: .
V gene: TRBV19
D gene: .
CDR3 protein: CASSIGHRETEAFF
CDR3 DNA: TGTGCCAGTAGTATAGGCCACAGGGAGACTGAAGCTTTCTTT

J gene: TRBJ1-1
clone size: once
V gene: TRBV30
D gene: .
CDR3 protein: CAWSVEVVGGGGRQTEAFF
CDR3 DNA: TGTGCCTGGAGTGTAGAAGTTGTAGGAGGAGGTGGAAGGCAGACTGAAGCTTTCTTT

J gene: TRBJ2-1
clone size: .
V gene: TRBV9
D gene: TRBD2
CDR3 protein: CASSVTSGGAGEQFF
CDR3 DNA: TGTGCCAGCAGCGTAACTAGCGGGGGGGCGGGAGAGCAGTTCTTC

J gene: TRBJ2-3
clone size: .
V gene: TRBV5-1
D gene: TRBD2
CDR3 protein: CASSLGLAATDTQYF
CDR3 DNA: TGCGCCAGCAGCTTAGGACTAGCGGCCACAGATACGCAGTATTTT

J gene: TRBJ2-1
clone size: .
V gene: TRBV6-1
D gene: TRBD2
CDR3 protein: CASSEGLALYNEQFF
CDR3 DNA: TGTGCCAGCAGCGAAGGACTAGCGCTATACAATGAGCAGTTCTTC

J gene: TRBJ1-2
clone size: .
V gene: TRBV4-2
D gene: .
CDR3 protein: CASSRRDWNYGYTF
CDR3 DNA: TGTGCCAGCAGCCGCCGGGACTGGAACTATGGCTACACCTTC

J gene: TRBJ1-4
clone size: .
V gene: TRBV7-9
D gene: TRBD1
CDR3 protein: CASSLFGQEDEKLFF
CDR3 DNA: TGTGCCAGCAGCTTATTCGGACAGGAGGATGAAAAACTGTTTTTT

J gene: TRBJ1-1
clone size: .
V gene: TRBV29-1
D gene: .
CDR3 protein: CSGQWTEAFF
CDR3 DNA: TGCAGCGGCCAGTGGACTGAAGCTTTCTTT

J gene: TRBJ1-1
clone size: .
V gene: TRBV15
D gene: TRBD1
CDR3 protein: CATSAPFLVFQGETEAFF
CDR3 DNA: TGTGCCACCAGCGCTCCCTTTTTGGTTTTCCAGGGGGAAACTGAAGCTTTCTTT

J gene: TRBJ1-1
clone size: .
V gene: TRBV18
D gene: .
CDR3 protein: CASSPLETGAEAFF
CDR3 DNA: TGTGCCAGCTCACCGTTGGAGACCGGGGCTGAAGCTTTCTTT

J gene: TRBJ2-2
clone size: .
V gene: TRBV4-3
D gene: TRBD2
CDR3 protein: CASSRPLAGAPTGELFF
CDR3 DNA: TGCGCCAGCAGCCGCCCCCTAGCGGGTGCCCCCACCGGGGAGCTGTTTTTT